This passage covers 2 T cell receptor beta chains from one sample sequenced in a study of neoadjuvant nivolumab and ipilimumab in lung cancer. Here immunoSEQ multiplex PCR was the method, and the copy in TCRdb shows in-frame clones only, minus some. The top ten hold about 23% of the sample, which has 10,000 to 15,000 clones, around 70% seen once. The sequencing used peripheral blood, collected after neoadjuvant nivolumab, alone or with ipilimumab, at or shortly before surgery. The receptors were sampled from an adult with non-small cell lung cancer.

In its sample, this clone is medium-sized. CDR3 region: CASSSGTSSYNEQFF. DNA of the CDR3: TGTGCTAGCTCGAGCGGGACGAGCTCCTACAATGAGCAGTTCTTC. J is TRBJ2-1 and V is TRBV7-7, with 7 bases identical to TRBD2. The CDR3 is made up of 15 amino acids. Germline V CDR1 and CDR2: SSHAT, FNYEAQ (reference sequence).

The chain uses TRBV29-1 and TRBJ1-1; D is possibly TRBD1 (5 bases). V lost 3 bases, J lost 7 bases, and 15 bases lay in between. This CDR3 is built from 13 residues. Germline V CDR1 and CDR2: SQVTM, ANQGSEA. The CDR3 DNA reads as TGCAGCGTTGATTCTAGCTTGGGGCGTGAAGCTTTCTTT. Amino acid sequence: CSVDSSLGREAFF.